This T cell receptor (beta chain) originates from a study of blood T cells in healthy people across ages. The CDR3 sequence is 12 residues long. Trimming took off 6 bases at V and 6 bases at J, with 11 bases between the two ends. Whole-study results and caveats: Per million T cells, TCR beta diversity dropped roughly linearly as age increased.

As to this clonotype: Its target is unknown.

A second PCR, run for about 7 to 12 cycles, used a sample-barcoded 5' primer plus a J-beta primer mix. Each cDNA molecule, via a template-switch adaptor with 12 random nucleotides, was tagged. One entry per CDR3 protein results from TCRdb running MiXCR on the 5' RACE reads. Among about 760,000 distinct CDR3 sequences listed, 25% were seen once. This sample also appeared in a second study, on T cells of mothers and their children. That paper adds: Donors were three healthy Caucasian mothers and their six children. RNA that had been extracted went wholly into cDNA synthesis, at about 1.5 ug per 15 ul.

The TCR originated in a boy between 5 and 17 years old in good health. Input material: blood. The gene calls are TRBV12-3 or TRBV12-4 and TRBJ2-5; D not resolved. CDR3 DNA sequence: TGTGCCAGCAGGGAGACTGAAAAGACCCAGTACTTC. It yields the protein CASRETEKTQYF.